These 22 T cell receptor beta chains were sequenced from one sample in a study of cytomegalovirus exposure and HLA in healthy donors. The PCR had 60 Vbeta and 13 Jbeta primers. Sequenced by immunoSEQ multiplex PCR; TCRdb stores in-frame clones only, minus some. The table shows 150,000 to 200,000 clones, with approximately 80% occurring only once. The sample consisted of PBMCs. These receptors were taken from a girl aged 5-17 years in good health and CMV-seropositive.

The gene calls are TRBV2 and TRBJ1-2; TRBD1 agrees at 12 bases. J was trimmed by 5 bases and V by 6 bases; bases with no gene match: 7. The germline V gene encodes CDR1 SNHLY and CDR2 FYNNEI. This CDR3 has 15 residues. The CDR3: CASSQGTGGLYGYTF. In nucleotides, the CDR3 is TGTGCCAGCAGCCAGGGGACAGGGGGCCTATATGGCTACACCTTC.

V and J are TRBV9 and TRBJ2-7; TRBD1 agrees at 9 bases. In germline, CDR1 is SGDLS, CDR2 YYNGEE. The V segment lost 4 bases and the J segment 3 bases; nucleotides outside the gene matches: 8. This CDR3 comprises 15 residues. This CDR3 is CASSFGTGSDYEQYF. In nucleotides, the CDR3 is TGTGCCAGCAGCTTCGGGACAGGGAGCGACTACGAGCAGTACTTC.

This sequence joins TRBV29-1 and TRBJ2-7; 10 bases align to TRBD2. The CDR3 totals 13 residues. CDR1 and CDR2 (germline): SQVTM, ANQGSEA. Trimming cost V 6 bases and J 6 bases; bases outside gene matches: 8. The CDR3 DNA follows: TGCAGCGTCGCCGAACGGACTAGCGGCGAGCAGTACTTC. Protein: CSVAERTSGEQYF.

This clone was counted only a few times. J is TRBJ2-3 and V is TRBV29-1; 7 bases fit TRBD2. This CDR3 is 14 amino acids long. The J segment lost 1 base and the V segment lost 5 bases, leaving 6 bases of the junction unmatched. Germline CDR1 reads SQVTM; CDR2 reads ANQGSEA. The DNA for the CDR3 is TGCAGCGTTCGGGAGGCCCGGGGCACAGATACGCAGTATTTT. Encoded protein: CSVREARGTDTQYF.

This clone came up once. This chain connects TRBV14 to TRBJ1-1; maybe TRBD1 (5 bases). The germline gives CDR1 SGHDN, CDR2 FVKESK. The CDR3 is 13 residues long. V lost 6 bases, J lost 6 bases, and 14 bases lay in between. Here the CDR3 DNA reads TGTGCCAGCAGTCAAATTGGGACTGCTGAAGCTTTCTTT. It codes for CASSQIGTAEAFF.

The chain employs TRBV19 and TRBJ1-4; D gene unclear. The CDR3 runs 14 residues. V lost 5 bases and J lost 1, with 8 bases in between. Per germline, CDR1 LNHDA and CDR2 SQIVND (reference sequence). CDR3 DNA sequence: TGTGCCAGTAGTCCGGGATTAACTAATGAAAAACTGTTTTTT. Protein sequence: CASSPGLTNEKLFF.

The CDR3 spells CASSQTRSTDTQYF. CDR3 nucleotides: TGTGCCAGCAGCCAAACTAGGTCGACAGATACGCAGTATTTT. This chain links TRBV13 with TRBJ2-3; D possibly corresponds to TRBD2 (5 bases). Trimming pared 5 bases from V and 3 bases from J, leaving 12 bases between. The CDR3 is 14 amino acids. Per the germline V gene, CDR1 is PRHDT and CDR2 is FYEKMQ (reference sequence). Full variable domain (outside the CDR3, taken from reference TRBV13 and TRBJ2-3): AAGVIQSPRHLIKEKRETATLKCYPIPRHDTVYWYQQGPGQDPQFLISFYEKMQSDKGSIPDRFSAQQFSDYHSELNMSSLELGDSALYFCASSQTRSTDTQYFGPGTRLTVL.

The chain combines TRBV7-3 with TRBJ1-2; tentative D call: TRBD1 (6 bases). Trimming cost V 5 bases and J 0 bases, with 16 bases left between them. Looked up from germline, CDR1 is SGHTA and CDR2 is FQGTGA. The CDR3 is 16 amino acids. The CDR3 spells CASSPRGGQTNYGYTF. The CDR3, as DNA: TGTGCCAGCAGCCCGCGCGGGGGGCAAACTAACTATGGCTACACCTTC.

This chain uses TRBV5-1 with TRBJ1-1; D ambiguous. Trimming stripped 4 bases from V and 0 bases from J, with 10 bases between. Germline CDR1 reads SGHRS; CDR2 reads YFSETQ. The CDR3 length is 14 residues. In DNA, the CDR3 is TGCGCCAGCAGCAGCGGAGACATGAACACTGAAGCTTTCTTT. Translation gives CASSSGDMNTEAFF.

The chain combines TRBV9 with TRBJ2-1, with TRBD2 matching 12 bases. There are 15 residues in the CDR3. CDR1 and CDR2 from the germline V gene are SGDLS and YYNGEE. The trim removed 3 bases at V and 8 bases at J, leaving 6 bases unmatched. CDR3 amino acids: CASSASGRAVYEQFF. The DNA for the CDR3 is TGTGCCAGCAGCGCTAGCGGGAGGGCGGTTTATGAGCAGTTCTTC.

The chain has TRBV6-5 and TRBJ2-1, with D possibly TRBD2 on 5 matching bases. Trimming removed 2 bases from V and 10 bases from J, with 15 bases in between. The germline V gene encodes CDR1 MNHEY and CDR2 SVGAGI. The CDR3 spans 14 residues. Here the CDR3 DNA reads TGTGCCAGCAGTTACGGTCCGGGGTCAAGAGAGCAGTTCTTC. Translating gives CASSYGPGSREQFF.

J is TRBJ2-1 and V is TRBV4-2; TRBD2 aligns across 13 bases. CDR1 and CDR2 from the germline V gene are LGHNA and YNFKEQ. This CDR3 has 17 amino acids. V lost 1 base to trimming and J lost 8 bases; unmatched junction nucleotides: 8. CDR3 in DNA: TGTGCCAGCAGCCAAGCAAGGACTAGCGGGAGCATGGATGAGCAGTTCTTC. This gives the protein CASSQARTSGSMDEQFF.

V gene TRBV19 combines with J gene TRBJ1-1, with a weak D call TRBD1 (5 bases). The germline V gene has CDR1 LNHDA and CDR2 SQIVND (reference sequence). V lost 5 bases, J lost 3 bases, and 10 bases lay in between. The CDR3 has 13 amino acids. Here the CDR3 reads CASSLDTHTEAFF. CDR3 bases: TGTGCCAGTAGTTTGGACACTCACACTGAAGCTTTCTTT.

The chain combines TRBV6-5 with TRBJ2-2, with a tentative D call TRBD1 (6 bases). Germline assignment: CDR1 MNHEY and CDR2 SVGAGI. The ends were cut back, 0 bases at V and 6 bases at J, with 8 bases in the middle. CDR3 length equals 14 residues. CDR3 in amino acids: CASSYSQGPGELFF. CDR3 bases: TGTGCCAGCAGTTACTCACAGGGACCCGGGGAGCTGTTTTTT.

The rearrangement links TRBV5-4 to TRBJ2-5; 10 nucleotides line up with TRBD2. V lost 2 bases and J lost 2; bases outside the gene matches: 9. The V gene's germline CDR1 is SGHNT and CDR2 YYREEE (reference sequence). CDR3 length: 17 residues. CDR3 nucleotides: TGTGCCAGCAGCTTTGGGTTAAGCGGGAGGGGGCAAGAGACCCAGTACTTC. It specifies CASSFGLSGRGQETQYF. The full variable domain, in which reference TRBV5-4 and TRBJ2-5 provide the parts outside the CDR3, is ETGVTQSPTHLIKTRGQQVTLRCSSQSGHNTVSWYQQALGQGPQFIFQYYREEENGRGNFPPRFSGLQFPNYSSELNVNALELDDSALYLCASSFGLSGRGQETQYFGPGTRLLVL.

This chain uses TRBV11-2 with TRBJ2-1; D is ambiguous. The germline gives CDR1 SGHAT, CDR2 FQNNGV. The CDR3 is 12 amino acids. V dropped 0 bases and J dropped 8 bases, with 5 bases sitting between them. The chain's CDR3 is CASSLDRDEQFF. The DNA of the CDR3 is TGTGCCAGCAGCTTAGATCGGGATGAGCAGTTCTTC.

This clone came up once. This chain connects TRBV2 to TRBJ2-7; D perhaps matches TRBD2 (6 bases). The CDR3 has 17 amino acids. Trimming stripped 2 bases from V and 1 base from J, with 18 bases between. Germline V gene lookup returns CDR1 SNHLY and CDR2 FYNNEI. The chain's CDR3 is CASSEPFWERVSYEQYF. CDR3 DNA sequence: TGTGCCAGCAGTGAACCTTTCTGGGAGCGGGTGTCCTACGAGCAGTACTTC.

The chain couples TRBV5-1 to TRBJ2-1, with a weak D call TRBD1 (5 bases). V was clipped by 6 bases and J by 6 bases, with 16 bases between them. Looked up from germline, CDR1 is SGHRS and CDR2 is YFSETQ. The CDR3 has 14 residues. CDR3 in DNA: TGCGCCAGCACCGACAGTACCCTACTCAATGAGCAGTTCTTC. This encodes CASTDSTLLNEQFF.

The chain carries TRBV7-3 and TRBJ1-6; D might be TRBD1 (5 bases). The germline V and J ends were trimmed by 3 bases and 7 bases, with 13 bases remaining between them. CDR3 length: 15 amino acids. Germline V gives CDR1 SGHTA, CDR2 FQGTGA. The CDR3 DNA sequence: TGTGCCAGCAGCTTTTCGGACACAAGAAATTCACCCCTCCACTTT. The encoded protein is CASSFSDTRNSPLHF.

The CDR3: CASSEYQGSSYNEQFF. DNA of the CDR3: TGCGCCAGCAGTGAGTATCAGGGAAGCTCCTACAATGAGCAGTTCTTC. This sequence joins TRBV10-1 and TRBJ2-1; the D gene is possibly TRBD1 (5 bases). This CDR3 is 16 amino acids long. The V end was cut by 1 base, the J end by 0 bases, with 10 bases between. Germline values: CDR1 WNHNN, CDR2 SYGVQD (reference sequence).

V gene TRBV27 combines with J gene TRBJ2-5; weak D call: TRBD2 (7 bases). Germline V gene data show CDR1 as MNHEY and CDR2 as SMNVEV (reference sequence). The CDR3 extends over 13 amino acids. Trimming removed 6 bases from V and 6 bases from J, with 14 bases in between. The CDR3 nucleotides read TGTGCCAGCAGGATGGGGGGGGCTAAGACCCAGTACTTC. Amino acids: CASRMGGAKTQYF.

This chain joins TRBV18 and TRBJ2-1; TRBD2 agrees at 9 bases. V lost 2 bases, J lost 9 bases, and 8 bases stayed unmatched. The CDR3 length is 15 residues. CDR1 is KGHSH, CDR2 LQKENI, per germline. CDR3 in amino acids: CASSPVAGDISEQFF. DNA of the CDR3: TGTGCCAGCTCACCAGTAGCGGGAGATATATCTGAGCAGTTCTTC.